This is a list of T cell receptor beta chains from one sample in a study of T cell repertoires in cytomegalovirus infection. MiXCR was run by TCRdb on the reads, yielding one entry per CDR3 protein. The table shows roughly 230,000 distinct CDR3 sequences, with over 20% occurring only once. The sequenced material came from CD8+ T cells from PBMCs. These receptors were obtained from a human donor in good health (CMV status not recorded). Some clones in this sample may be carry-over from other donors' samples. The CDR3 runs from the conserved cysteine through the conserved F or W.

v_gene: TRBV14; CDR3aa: CASSQVAGTEAFF
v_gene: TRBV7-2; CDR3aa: CASSHGQGVNEQYF
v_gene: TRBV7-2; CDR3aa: CASSLEGQAGFNYGYTF
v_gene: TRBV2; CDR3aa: CASMESGGGDTQYF
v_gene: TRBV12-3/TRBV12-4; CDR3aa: CASSEGQGYGYTF
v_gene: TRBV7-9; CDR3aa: CASSFMKGTGNTIYF
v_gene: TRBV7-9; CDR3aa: CASSLRPSGQDTQYF
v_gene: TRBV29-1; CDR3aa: CSVDPGYGYTF
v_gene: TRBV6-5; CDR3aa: CATRPVGGQGYSSRGYTF
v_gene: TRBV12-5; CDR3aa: CASGHAGTGKPYEQYF
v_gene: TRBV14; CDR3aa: CASSHMPSSYNEQFF
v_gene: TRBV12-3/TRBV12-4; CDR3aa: CASRPTGGLGGDTQYF
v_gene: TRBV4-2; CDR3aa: CASSQGLAEETQYF
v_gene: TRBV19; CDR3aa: CASKIEGAYNEQFF
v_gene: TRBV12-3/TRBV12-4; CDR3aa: CASSLLGLSSAAFF
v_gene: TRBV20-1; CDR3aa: CSATSGGSTDTQYF
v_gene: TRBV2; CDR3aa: CASNRGLETQYF
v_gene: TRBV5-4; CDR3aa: CASSLSGSPETQYF
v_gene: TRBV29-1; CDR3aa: CSVETSGATDTQYF
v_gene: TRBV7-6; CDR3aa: CASSSTSGGAGEQYF
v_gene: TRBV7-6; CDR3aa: CASSLRLAGRQETQYF
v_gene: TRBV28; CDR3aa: CASSSSRGANYGYTF
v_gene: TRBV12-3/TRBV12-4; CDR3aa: CASSSGRNQETQYF
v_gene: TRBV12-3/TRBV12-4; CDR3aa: CASSPREGGYTGELFF
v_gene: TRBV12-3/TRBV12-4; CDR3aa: CASSLALDRGAQPQHF
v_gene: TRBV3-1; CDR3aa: CASGQIANQPQHF
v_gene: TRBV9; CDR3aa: CTSSVEGNTEAFF
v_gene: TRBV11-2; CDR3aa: CASSYQGSIQYF
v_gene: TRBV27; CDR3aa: CASSYYQGSSYEQYF
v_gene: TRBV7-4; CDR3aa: CASSLVGPASEQYF
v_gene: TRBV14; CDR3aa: CASSRAGHWNTEAFF
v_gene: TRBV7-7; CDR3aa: CASSLFQGTDTQYF
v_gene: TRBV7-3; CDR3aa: CATRSGGSNEQFF
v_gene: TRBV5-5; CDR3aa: CASSFAGTNEQYF
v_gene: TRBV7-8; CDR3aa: CASSPLWELNNEQFF
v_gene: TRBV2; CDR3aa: CASSEDSPFVKNIQYF
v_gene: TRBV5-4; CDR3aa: CASSRTGPTDTQYF
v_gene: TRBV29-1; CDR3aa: CSVEEPGQSLGAFF
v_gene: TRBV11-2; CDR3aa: CASSPTTGGVEQFF
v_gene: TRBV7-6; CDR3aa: CASSSDRAHEQYF
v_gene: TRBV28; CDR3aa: CASRRGRGWGNEQFF
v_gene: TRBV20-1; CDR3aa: CSAPLGSPLHF
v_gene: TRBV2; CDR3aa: CASSDRDRTYEQYF
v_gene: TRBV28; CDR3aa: CASSSATGGTAPRRHNEQFF
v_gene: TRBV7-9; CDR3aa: CASSPESARPQHF
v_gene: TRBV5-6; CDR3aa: CASSSGQNNEQFF
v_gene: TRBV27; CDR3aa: CASSLFGGSTEAFF
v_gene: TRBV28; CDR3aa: CASSPSTDSNQPQHF
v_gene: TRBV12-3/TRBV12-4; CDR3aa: CASSFWGSTELDTEAFF
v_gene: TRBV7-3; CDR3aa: CASSRGGGRESGANVLTF
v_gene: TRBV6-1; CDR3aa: CASRAGQGHYNEQFF
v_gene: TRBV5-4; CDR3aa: CASSFLGGDEAFF
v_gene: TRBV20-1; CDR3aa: CSASQTISYEQYF
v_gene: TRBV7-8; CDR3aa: CASSLDGSSGNTIYF
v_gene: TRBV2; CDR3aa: CASTFTGELSF
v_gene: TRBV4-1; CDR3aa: CASSQLETEAFF
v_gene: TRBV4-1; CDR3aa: CASSQIPGAFYEQYF
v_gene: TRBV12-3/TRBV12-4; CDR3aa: CASSLRTGSNQPQHF
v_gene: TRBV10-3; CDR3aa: CAIGEQETQYF
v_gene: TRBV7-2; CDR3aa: CAANLGGDSRSEPQHF